What follows describes a single TCR beta chain. Its antigen is currently unknown. Clones were sequenced by immunoSEQ multiplex PCR, and TCRdb holds only the in-frame ones, with some missing. The repertoire consists of about 19,000 clones, with roughly 90% occurring once and the leading ten covering 0.6%. The source of the sample is a study of untreated major depressive disorder. Whole-study findings and limits: Sequencing comparisons covered only three preselected Vbeta families. Generalizability is limited by the comparatively small study sample.

Material: CD4+ T cells from PBMCs. This TCR was recovered from a middle-aged woman with major depressive disorder.

The CDR3 spells CASSKDRTYGYTF. The CDR3 DNA follows: TGTGCCAGTAGTAAGGACAGGACATATGGCTACACCTTC. The chain joins TRBV19 to TRBJ1-2; 7 nucleotides align to TRBD1. V lost 4 bases, J lost 5 bases, and 4 bases stayed unmatched. The CDR3 runs 13 residues. CDR1 is LNHDA and CDR2 is SQIVND in the germline V gene (reference sequence).